This TCR beta chain stems from a study of chemoradiotherapy in HPV16-positive cancers. Profiled with immunoSEQ multiplex PCR; TCRdb holds only in-frame clones, not every one. The sample yields tens of thousands of clones, about 90% seen once. The TCR comes from a human donor with HPV-associated anogenital cancer. The starting material was blood, obtained from a patient who underwent chemoradiotherapy.

The CDR3 loop reads CASSFGGGGNPYNEQFF. In DNA form, the CDR3 reads TGTGCCAGCAGCTTCGGAGGTGGCGGGAACCCCTACAATGAGCAGTTCTTC. This chain connects TRBV11-3 to TRBJ2-1, with a possible D match to TRBD2 (6 bases). Between the trimmed V and J ends, which lost 3 bases and 2 bases, there was a span of 17 bases. Germline V gene sequence: CDR1 SGHNT, CDR2 YENEEA. CDR3 length: 17 residues.